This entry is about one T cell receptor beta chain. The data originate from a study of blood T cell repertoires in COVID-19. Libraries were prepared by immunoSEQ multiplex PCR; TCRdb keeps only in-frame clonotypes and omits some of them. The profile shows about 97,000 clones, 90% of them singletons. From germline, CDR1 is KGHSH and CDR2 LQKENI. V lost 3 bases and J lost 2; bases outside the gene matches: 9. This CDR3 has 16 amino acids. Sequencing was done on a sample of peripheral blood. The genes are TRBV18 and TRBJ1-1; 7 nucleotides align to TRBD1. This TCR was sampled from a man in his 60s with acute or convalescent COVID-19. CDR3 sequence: CASSPQTGVDNTEAFF. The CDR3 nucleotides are TGTGCCAGCTCACCTCAAACAGGGGTCGACAACACTGAAGCTTTCTTT.